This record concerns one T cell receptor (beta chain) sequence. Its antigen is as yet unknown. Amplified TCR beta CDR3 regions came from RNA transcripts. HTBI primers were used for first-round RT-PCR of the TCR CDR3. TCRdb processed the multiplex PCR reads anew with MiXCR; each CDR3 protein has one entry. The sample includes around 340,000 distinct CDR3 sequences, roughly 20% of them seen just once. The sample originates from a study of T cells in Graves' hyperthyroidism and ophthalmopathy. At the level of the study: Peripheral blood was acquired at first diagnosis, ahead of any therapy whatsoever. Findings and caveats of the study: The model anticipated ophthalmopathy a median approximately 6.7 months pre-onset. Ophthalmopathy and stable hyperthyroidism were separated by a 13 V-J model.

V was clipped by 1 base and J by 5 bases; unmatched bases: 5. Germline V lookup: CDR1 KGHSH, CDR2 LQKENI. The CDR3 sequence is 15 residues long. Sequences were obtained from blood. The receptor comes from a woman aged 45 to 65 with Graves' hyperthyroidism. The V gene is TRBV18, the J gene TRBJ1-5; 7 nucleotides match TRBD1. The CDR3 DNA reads TGTGCCAGCTCACCACAGGGGGCACGGGATCAGCCCCAGCATTTT. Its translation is CASSPQGARDQPQHF.